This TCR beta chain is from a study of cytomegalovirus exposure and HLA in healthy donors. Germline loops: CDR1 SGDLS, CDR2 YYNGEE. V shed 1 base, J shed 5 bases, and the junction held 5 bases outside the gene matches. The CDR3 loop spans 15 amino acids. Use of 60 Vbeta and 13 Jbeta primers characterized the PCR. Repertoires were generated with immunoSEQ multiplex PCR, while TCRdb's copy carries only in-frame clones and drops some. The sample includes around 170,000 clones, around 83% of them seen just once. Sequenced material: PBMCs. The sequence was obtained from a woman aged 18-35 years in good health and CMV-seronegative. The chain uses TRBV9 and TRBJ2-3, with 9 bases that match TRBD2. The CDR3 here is CASSVLAGEGDTQYF. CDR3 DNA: TGTGCCAGCAGCGTATTAGCGGGAGAGGGAGATACGCAGTATTTT. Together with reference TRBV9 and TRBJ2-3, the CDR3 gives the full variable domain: DSGVTQTPKHLITATGQRVTLRCSPRSGDLSVYWYQQSLDQGLQFLIQYYNGEERAKGNILERFSAQQFPDLHSELNLSSLELGDSALYFCASSVLAGEGDTQYFGPGTRLTVL.